The 29 T cell receptor beta chains in this list originate from one sample, sequenced in a study of tumor-infiltrating lymphocytes in primary liver carcinoma. With 500 to 650 ng total RNA as template and a constant-region primer, TCR beta cDNA was made. What produced the TCR beta libraries was three nested multiplex PCR rounds using slightly modified ARM-PCR. The study ran its first two PCR rounds for 9 to 10 cycles each, using TRBV1-TRBV30 forward primers and a C-beta reverse primer. MiXCR, applied by TCRdb to the multiplex PCR reads, yields one record per CDR3 protein. The sample records 90,000 to 150,000 distinct CDR3 sequences, around 62% being singletons. Unsorted bulk tissue of roughly 18-31 mg yielded co-extracted RNA and DNA. The specimen sequenced was liver tumor tissue from sampling region 1. Subset indicated: tumor region T1, superior pole. The source of these receptors is a woman aged 55-70 years with primary liver carcinoma and hepatitis B virus infection.

In its sample, this clonotype was seen a few times. A much bigger clone sits one base away, suggesting this may be a read error. The chain couples TRBV29-1 to TRBJ2-3; TRBD1 might be the D (6 bases). The CDR3 extends over 12 amino acids. Looked up from germline, CDR1 is SQVTM and CDR2 is ANQGSEA. Trimming took 7 bases from V and 8 from J, leaving 16 bases between them. DNA for the CDR3: TGCAGCGCTGGGTTGGGGGCCAGTACGCAGTATTTT. Amino acids: CSAGLGASTQYF.

To note about this clonotype: A much larger clone differs from this one at a single base, so this may be a read error. The chain employs TRBV12-3 or TRBV12-4 and TRBJ1-1, with D possibly being TRBD1 (5 bases). The CDR3 consists of 12 residues. This CDR3 is CASSKGNTETFF. The DNA for the CDR3 is TGTGCCAGCAGCAAGGGGAACACTGAAACTTTCTTT.

This clonotype was observed a single time. V is TRBV5-1 and J is TRBJ1-5; 11 bases match TRBD1. The CDR3 is 16 amino acids. Germline CDR1 SGHRS, CDR2 YFSETQ. V was pared by 0 bases and J by 5 bases, with 4 bases of the junction left unmatched. Written as DNA, the CDR3 is TGCGCCAGCAGCTTGGACAGGACAGGGGGCTATCAGCCCCAGCATTTT. This codes for CASSLDRTGGYQPQHF.

The sample holds many counts of this clonotype. V gene TRBV5-1 combines with J gene TRBJ2-3, with 12 positions matching TRBD2. V lost 1 base to trimming and J lost 3 bases; unmatched junction nucleotides: 0. The CDR3 is made up of 15 amino acids. CDR1 and CDR2 (germline): SGHRS, YFSETQ. CDR3 coding DNA: TGCGCCAGCAGCTTGACTAGCGGGAGGACAGATACGCAGTATTTT. Translating gives CASSLTSGRTDTQYF.

In its sample, this clonotype was seen many times. This chain joins TRBV29-1 and TRBJ1-1; D might be TRBD1 (6 bases). V shed 1 base and J shed 0 bases, with 21 bases lying between them. From germline, CDR1 is SQVTM and CDR2 ANQGSEA. CDR3 length: 18 residues. CDR3 sequence reads: CSVEARLGGYRVNTEAFF. The CDR3, as DNA: TGCAGCGTTGAAGCGAGGCTGGGGGGCTATAGGGTGAACACTGAAGCTTTCTTT. Based on the CDR3 plus reference TRBV29-1 and TRBJ1-1, the full variable domain is SAVISQKPSRDICQRGTSLTIQCQVDSQVTMMFWYRQQPGQSLTLIATANQGSEATYESGFVIDKFPISRPNLTFSTLTVSNMSPEDSSIYLCSVEARLGGYRVNTEAFFGQGTRLTVV.

As regards this clonotype: A read error may be the cause here, since a much bigger clone is one base away. The J gene is TRBJ2-7, the V gene TRBV6-5; 11 bases align to TRBD2. CDR1 and CDR2 from the germline V gene are MNHEY and SVGAGI. The CDR3 totals 14 residues. The CDR3 DNA sequence: TGTGACAGCAGTCCTATAGCGGGAGGGAACGAGCAGTACTTC. This sequence encodes CDSSPIAGGNEQYF.

This clonotype was counted at least ten times. CDR3 DNA: TGTGCCAGCAGCTCCCCCGGGGCTAGCCTGGATGAGCAGTTCTTC. Amino acids: CASSSPGASLDEQFF. The chain links TRBV11-2 to TRBJ2-1, with D perhaps matching TRBD1 or TRBD2 (5 bases each). Deletions cut 4 bases from V and 8 bases from J, with 18 bases between. The CDR3 covers 15 residues. CDR1 is SGHAT, CDR2 FQNNGV, per germline.

This clonotype was counted between two and nine times. The rearrangement uses TRBV6-1 and TRBJ2-5; tentatively, D is TRBD2 (6 bases). V gave up 1 base and J gave up 2 bases, with 17 bases separating them. Germline lookup yields CDR1 MNHNS and CDR2 SASEGT. The CDR3 contains 17 residues. CDR3 sequence reads: CASSEGTGVRRQETQYF. CDR3 nucleotide sequence: TGTGCCAGCAGTGAAGGGACGGGAGTGCGTAGACAAGAGACCCAGTACTTC.

V gene TRBV5-5 combines with J gene TRBJ2-3; a weak D match, TRBD1 (5 bases). This CDR3 contains 15 residues. Germline CDR1 reads SGHKS; CDR2 reads YYEKEE (reference sequence). The germline V and J ends were trimmed by 0 bases and 1 base, with 9 bases remaining between them. The CDR3 region has the DNA TGTGCCAGCAGCTTGGTTAGCAGGGGCACAGATACGCAGTATTTT. Its translation: CASSLVSRGTDTQYF.

The rearrangement joins TRBV6-1 to TRBJ2-7; D gene uncertain. This CDR3 region has 13 residues. Trimming removed 7 bases at V and 5 bases at J, with 15 bases between. Germline CDR1 is MNHNS and CDR2 is SASEGT. In DNA form, the CDR3 reads TGTGCCAGCATTAGGGTCCTCCTACACGAGCAGTACTTC. Protein: CASIRVLLHEQYF.

This clonotype was seen at least ten times. The chain has TRBV29-1 and TRBJ2-1, with 7 bases lining up with TRBD1. The CDR3 is 13 amino acids. V shed 4 bases, J shed 8 bases, and the junction held 8 bases outside the gene matches. The germline V gene has CDR1 SQVTM and CDR2 ANQGSEA. The CDR3 loop is CSVGGQSSDEQFF. The CDR3 DNA is TGCAGCGTTGGGGGACAGTCCTCGGATGAGCAGTTCTTC.

About this clonotype itself: A much larger clone differs from this one at a single base, so this may be a read error. This chain connects TRBV5-4 to TRBJ2-3; D unresolved. CDR1 and CDR2 (germline): SGHNT, YYREEE (reference sequence). This CDR3 is built from 14 residues. The CDR3 loop reads CASILKANTDTQYF. The CDR3 nucleotides read TGTGCCAGCATCTTGAAAGCTAACACAGATACGCAGTATTTT.

This chain uses TRBV2 with TRBJ2-1; TRBD2 matches at 8 bases. V lost 6 bases, J lost 5 bases, and 6 bases stayed unmatched. This CDR3 has 14 amino acids. The germline V gene encodes CDR1 SNHLY and CDR2 FYNNEI. The CDR3 protein is CASRGERENNEQFF. CDR3 sequence (DNA): TGTGCCAGCAGGGGCGAGCGGGAGAACAATGAGCAGTTCTTC.

Remarks on this clonotype: Germline and junction disagree at one end, which may indicate a read error. The V gene is TRBV30, the J gene TRBJ1-5; D unclear. CDR3 length: 13 residues. Germline assignment: CDR1 GTSNPN and CDR2 SVGIG (reference sequence). The CDR3 region has the DNA TGTGTCTGGTCCATAAATCGCAATCAGCCCCAGCATTTT. Translated, it gives CVWSINRNQPQHF.

Of note for this clonotype: A junction boundary mismatches the germline segment, possibly from a read error. The chain couples TRBV6-1 to TRBJ2-1, with 9 nucleotides matching TRBD2. CDR3 length: 15 residues. Germline V gene sequence: CDR1 MNHNS, CDR2 SASEGT. CDR3 protein: CASSEANSGSNEQLF. In DNA form, the CDR3 reads TGTGCCAGCAGTGAAGCGAATAGCGGGAGCAATGAGCAGCTCTTC.

This clonotype was observed many times. The CDR3 DNA follows: TGTGCCAGCAGCCGACTAGCGGGAGGTTCCTACAATGAGCAGTTCTTC. It codes for CASSRLAGGSYNEQFF. The chain is built from TRBV6-2 or TRBV6-3 and TRBJ2-1; 13 bases agree with TRBD2. The V gene's germline CDR1 is MNHEY and CDR2 SVGEGT. Germline trimming cut 6 bases from V and 1 base from J; bases unmatched to any gene: 3. CDR3 length: 16 residues.

Note on this clonotype: A clone one base away is much larger, so this may be a read error. V usage is TRBV10-3 and J usage is TRBJ2-7, with 8 bases that match TRBD1. Trimming at V came to 10 bases and at J to 2 bases, leaving 4 bases not matched to a gene. CDR3 length: 12 residues. Germline CDR1 reads ENHRY; CDR2 reads SYGVKD. CDR3 sequence reads: CATWTGTYEQYF. In DNA form, the CDR3 reads TGTGCCACCTGGACAGGGACCTACGAGCAGTACTTC.

Details on this clonotype: A much more abundant neighbour one base away suggests this may be a read error. This chain uses TRBV12-3 or TRBV12-4 with TRBJ1-5; 9 positions match TRBD1. The CDR3 is 15 residues long. The CDR3 nucleotides are TGTGCCAGCGGTTTAGTGGGACAGGGCGGTCAGCCCCAGCATTTT. This gives the protein CASGLVGQGGQPQHF.

CDR3 residues: CASSLEGTSERGIGVNEQFF. The CDR3 nucleotides read TGTGCCAGCAGCTTAGAGGGGACTAGCGAGAGGGGAATCGGGGTCAATGAGCAGTTCTTC. V gene TRBV11-2 combines with J gene TRBJ2-1; 10 nucleotides match TRBD2. The germline V gene encodes CDR1 SGHAT and CDR2 FQNNGV. V trimming: 0 bases; J trimming: 6 bases; junction bases outside the gene matches: 17. The length of the CDR3 is 20 residues.

To note about this clonotype: At one end, the junction sequence differs from germline, possibly due to a read error. CDR3 sequence reads: CANSSGLANTQYF. CDR3 in DNA: TGTGCCAACAGCTCCGGATTGGCAAATACGCAGTATTTT. The chain links TRBV11-2 to TRBJ2-3; no reliable D call. The CDR3 extends over 13 amino acids. Germline-derived CDR1 and CDR2 are SGHAT and FQNNGV.

On this clonotype: A much larger clone sits a single nucleotide away, making a read error possible. The J gene is TRBJ1-1, the V gene TRBV6-5; 11 bases align to TRBD1. The trim removed 8 bases at V and 4 bases at J, leaving 24 bases unmatched. The CDR3 has 20 amino acids. Germline V gene lookup returns CDR1 MNHEY and CDR2 SVGAGI. CDR3 in DNA: TGTGCCAGCGTATCAGTTACTCACCGGACAGGGGGCGCTTGGGTCACTGAAGCTTTCTTT. Its protein product is CASVSVTHRTGGAWVTEAFF.

This clonotype was seen ten or more times. This chain joins TRBV28 and TRBJ2-3; 8 bases match TRBD1. This CDR3 region has 15 residues. J lost 1 base, V lost 5 bases, and 5 bases had no gene match. Germline V gene data show CDR1 as MDHEN and CDR2 as SYDVKM. For the CDR3, the DNA is TGTGCCAGCAGTCCCGGACAGGGAGGCACAGATACGCAGTATTTT. Translating it yields CASSPGQGGTDTQYF.

Of note for this clonotype: Germline and junction disagree at one end, which may indicate a read error. The chain is built from TRBV28 and TRBJ1-1; D unresolved. This CDR3 comprises 13 residues. Germline V gene sequence: CDR1 MDHEN, CDR2 SYDVKM. CDR3 sequence: CASSLPQNNEAFF. As DNA, the CDR3 is TGTGCCAGCAGTTTACCTCAGAACAATGAAGCTTTCTTT.

Comments on this clonotype: A much larger clone differs from this one at a single base, so this may be a read error. The V and J genes are TRBV6-1 and TRBJ2-7; 10 nucleotides match TRBD2. The ends lost 7 bases at V and 0 bases at J; junction bases unmatched: 6. This CDR3 is built from 15 residues. Germline V gene sequence: CDR1 MNHNS, CDR2 SASEGT. For the CDR3, the DNA is TGTGCCAGCAATGCGGGACTAGCGAACTCCTACGAGCAGTACTTC. It encodes CASNAGLANSYEQYF.

This clonotype was detected ten times or more. V gene TRBV29-1 combines with J gene TRBJ1-1, with 12 bases fitting TRBD1. This CDR3 comprises 14 residues. The germline CDR1 and CDR2 sequences are SQVTM and ANQGSEA. The V gene end was trimmed by 6 bases and the J gene end by 5 bases; junction bases not matched to a gene: 7. The CDR3 bases are TGCAGCGTGGGGACAGGGGGCTGGGGGACTGAAGCTTTCTTT. Amino acid sequence: CSVGTGGWGTEAFF. Complete variable domain (other parts from reference TRBV29-1 and TRBJ1-1): SAVISQKPSRDICQRGTSLTIQCQVDSQVTMMFWYRQQPGQSLTLIATANQGSEATYESGFVIDKFPISRPNLTFSTLTVSNMSPEDSSIYLCSVGTGGWGTEAFFGQGTRLTVV.

This clonotype was seen only once. A read error may be the cause here, since a much bigger clone is one base away. The rearrangement joins TRBV2 to TRBJ2-1; 11 nucleotides line up with TRBD2. Germline V CDR1 and CDR2: SNHLY, FYNNEI. The CDR3 extends over 15 amino acids. J lost 3 bases, V lost 11 bases, and 9 bases had no gene match. The CDR3 here is CAGTTGLAGYNEQFF. Here the CDR3 DNA reads TGTGCCGGCACCACCGGACTAGCGGGCTACAATGAGCAGTTCTTC.

In its sample, this clonotype was seen a few times. The chain carries TRBV5-1 and TRBJ2-3; the match to TRBD1 covers 9 bases. The CDR3 runs to 15 residues. V trimming: 2 bases; J trimming: 4 bases; junction bases outside the gene matches: 5. Germline V gene lookup returns CDR1 SGHRS and CDR2 YFSETQ. The CDR3 DNA follows: TGCGCCAGCAGCTTTAGCGGACAGGGGTCAGATACGCAGTATTTT. Its protein product is CASSFSGQGSDTQYF.

Notes on this clonotype: This may be a read error, as it is one base from a much larger clone. The chain joins TRBV6-5 to TRBJ2-7; TRBD2 matches 10 bases. CDR1 MNHEY and CDR2 SVGAGI come from the germline V gene. This CDR3 has 17 residues. The CDR3 DNA sequence: TGTGCCAGCAGTTACTCTAAAGGACTAGCGGACAACTACGAGCAGAACTTC. Protein: CASSYSKGLADNYEQNF.

This clonotype was observed many times. The J gene is TRBJ2-5, the V gene TRBV30; 9 nucleotides line up with TRBD1. Germline V gene sequence: CDR1 GTSNPN, CDR2 SVGIG (reference sequence). The CDR3 is made up of 15 amino acids. With V trimmed by 2 bases and J by 5 bases, 9 bases remained unmatched. The CDR3 DNA follows: TGTGCCTGGAGTTACGCGGGACAGGGAGGGGAGACCCAGTACTTC. Amino acid sequence: CAWSYAGQGGETQYF.